What follows are 10 T cell receptor beta chains derived from one specimen sequenced in a study of cytotoxic CD8 clonotypes in ibrutinib-treated CLL. The data were produced by immunoSEQ multiplex PCR, yet TCRdb's version contains in-frame clones alone and is incomplete. The table shows roughly 220,000 clones, with 70% to 75% occurring only once. The sequenced sample was PBMCs, obtained after 12 months of ibrutinib treatment. The receptors derive from a human donor with chronic lymphocytic leukemia.

This chain links TRBV5-4 with TRBJ1-6; a weak D match, TRBD1 (5 bases). The CDR3 length is 17 residues. Germline lookup yields CDR1 SGHNT and CDR2 YYREEE (reference sequence). With 4 bases removed from V and 0 bases from J, the gap between germline ends came to 14 bases. CDR3 region: CASSRDPLSSYNSPLHF. DNA of the CDR3: TGTGCCAGCAGCCGGGACCCCCTGAGCTCCTATAATTCACCCCTCCACTTT. The variable domain in full, with the rest retrieved from reference TRBV5-4 and TRBJ1-6, is ETGVTQSPTHLIKTRGQQVTLRCSSQSGHNTVSWYQQALGQGPQFIFQYYREEENGRGNFPPRFSGLQFPNYSSELNVNALELDDSALYLCASSRDPLSSYNSPLHFGNGTRLTVT.

The gene calls are TRBV18 and TRBJ2-1; possible D gene TRBD2, 5 bases. CDR3 length equals 14 residues. The V end lost 6 bases, the J end lost 4 bases, and 13 bases lay between the germline ends. The V gene's germline CDR1 is KGHSH and CDR2 LQKENI. CDR3 DNA sequence: TGTGCCAGCTCTCCCAGCGGAGCATACAATGAGCAGTTCTTC. Protein: CASSPSGAYNEQFF.

This clone has a single count. The chain joins TRBV9 to TRBJ1-2, with a tentative D call TRBD1 (5 bases). Germline-derived CDR1 and CDR2 are SGDLS and YYNGEE. This CDR3 is 15 amino acids long. Trimming took 0 bases from V and 5 from J, leaving 14 bases between them. CDR3 region: CASSVAEGPFYGYTF. The CDR3 DNA reads as TGTGCCAGCAGCGTAGCGGAGGGGCCATTTTATGGCTACACCTTC.

The chain combines TRBV11-2 with TRBJ1-4; 7 bases align to TRBD1. CDR3 length: 15 residues. Germline CDR1 SGHAT, CDR2 FQNNGV. The trim removed 5 bases at V and 8 bases at J, leaving 11 bases unmatched. CDR3 sequence reads: CASSLQQGIREKLFF. The CDR3 DNA reads as TGTGCCAGCAGCCTACAACAGGGGATTAGGGAAAAACTGTTTTTT.

The chain's CDR3 is CASSQDYTSGGNEQFF. The CDR3 coding sequence is TGTGCCAGCAGCCAAGATTATACTAGCGGGGGGAATGAGCAGTTCTTC. The chain joins TRBV4-2 to TRBJ2-1, with 12 bases matching TRBD2. The V gene's germline CDR1 is LGHNA and CDR2 YNFKEQ. This CDR3 is 16 amino acids long. J lost 7 bases, V lost 0 bases, and 4 bases had no gene match.

This chain connects TRBV5-1 to TRBJ1-2; no firm D call. Germline assignment: CDR1 SGHRS and CDR2 YFSETQ. The V gene lost 5 bases and the J gene lost 2 bases, with 13 bases spanning the gap. This CDR3 has 14 amino acids. The CDR3 bases are TGCGCCAGCAGGGACGGGTTGTGGAACTATGGCTACACCTTC. Translation: CASRDGLWNYGYTF. The full variable domain, completed using reference TRBV5-1 and TRBJ1-2, is KAGVTQTPRYLIKTRGQQVTLSCSPISGHRSVSWYQQTPGQGLQFLFEYFSETQRNKGNFPGRFSGRQFSNSRSEMNVSTLELGDSALYLCASRDGLWNYGYTFGSGTRLTVV.

The chain couples TRBV6-6 to TRBJ1-1, with D perhaps matching TRBD1 (5 bases). Between the trimmed V and J ends, which lost 4 bases and 2 bases, there was a span of 11 bases. The CDR3 covers 14 residues. From germline, CDR1 is MNHNY and CDR2 SVGAGI (reference sequence). In DNA, the CDR3 is TGTGCCAGCAGTTGGGGGACGGACAACACTGAAGCTTTCTTT. Protein: CASSWGTDNTEAFF.

This clone showed up just once. V usage is TRBV6-1 and J usage is TRBJ1-3, with 8 positions matching TRBD1. Unmatched junction bases numbered 2, after V lost 6 bases and J lost 4 bases. From germline, CDR1 is MNHNS and CDR2 SASEGT. The CDR3 runs to 13 residues. CDR3 DNA: TGTGCCAGCAGAGGGACAGGCGGAAACACCATATATTTT. Translated, it gives CASRGTGGNTIYF.

Ten or more counts support this clone. The chain couples TRBV19 to TRBJ2-2, with TRBD1 as a possible D gene (6 bases). Germline loops: CDR1 LNHDA, CDR2 SQIVND (reference sequence). Trimming removed 10 bases at V and 1 base at J, with 16 bases between. The CDR3 extends over 15 amino acids. DNA of the CDR3: TGTGCCACGTCACCCGGGACATTGAACACCGGGGAGCTGTTTTTT. It yields the protein CATSPGTLNTGELFF.

This rearrangement joins TRBV4-1 to TRBJ1-1, with a tentative D call TRBD1 (5 bases). Between the trimmed V and J ends, which lost 4 bases and 4 bases, there was a span of 25 bases. Germline CDR1 MGHRA, CDR2 YSYEKL. CDR3 length: 18 residues. CDR3 bases: TGCGCCAGCAGCCTCAAGGGGCAGGGAGTCCCCATGGGCACTGAAGCTTTCTTT. This sequence encodes CASSLKGQGVPMGTEAFF.